These T cell receptor beta chains were read from a single sample in a study of blood T cell repertoires in COVID-19. Some clones are missing from TCRdb's copy, which holds only in-frame ones; the method was immunoSEQ multiplex PCR. The table has about 270,000 clones, around 82% seen once. Sequencing was performed on peripheral blood. These receptors all stem from a woman between 50 and 59 years old who had recovered from COVID-19. CDR3s include the opening cysteine and the closing phenylalanine or tryptophan. Each record gives: J gene, V gene, D gene, clone size, CDR3 DNA, CDR3 protein. A D gene is named only where the DNA matches it firmly. The size of a clone is reported for some rows only, either as once, few or many, or as a class for expanded clones.

j_call: TRBJ2-3; v_call: TRBV9; d_call: TRBD1; clone_size: once; cdr3_nt: TGTGCCAGCAGCGTAGTGGGACAGCCCACAGATACGCAGTATTTT; cdr3_aa: CASSVVGQPTDTQYF
j_call: TRBJ2-7; v_call: TRBV28; d_call: -; clone_size: -; cdr3_nt: TGTGCCAGCACTGAGGGGGGGGCTTCTGGCTGCGAGCAGTACTTC; cdr3_aa: CASTEGGASGCEQYF
j_call: TRBJ1-1; v_call: TRBV28; d_call: -; clone_size: few; cdr3_nt: TGTGCCAGCATCCCGGGACAAAACACTGAAGCTTTCTTT; cdr3_aa: CASIPGQNTEAFF
j_call: TRBJ2-3; v_call: TRBV6-5; d_call: -; clone_size: -; cdr3_nt: TGTGCCAGCAGTTACTCAGGACAGCCGACAGATACGCAGTATTTT; cdr3_aa: CASSYSGQPTDTQYF
j_call: TRBJ1-2; v_call: TRBV11-2; d_call: -; clone_size: many; cdr3_nt: TGTGCCAGCAGCTTCAGAGGAGGCTACACCTTC; cdr3_aa: CASSFRGGYTF
j_call: TRBJ1-4; v_call: TRBV19; d_call: TRBD1; clone_size: -; cdr3_nt: TGTGCCAGTAGTAGGACAGGGACTAATGAAAAACTGTTTTTT; cdr3_aa: CASSRTGTNEKLFF
j_call: TRBJ1-4; v_call: TRBV28; d_call: -; clone_size: -; cdr3_nt: TGTGCCAGCAGTTTAGAGACAGTAAATGAAAAACTGTTTTTT; cdr3_aa: CASSLETVNEKLFF
j_call: TRBJ2-7; v_call: TRBV10-3; d_call: TRBD1; clone_size: -; cdr3_nt: TGTGCCATCAGTGAGTCAACAGGGGGTCCCTACGAGCAGTACTTC; cdr3_aa: CAISESTGGPYEQYF
j_call: TRBJ2-5; v_call: TRBV27; d_call: TRBD1; clone_size: -; cdr3_nt: TGTGCCAACTCCGGGACAGGGGAAGGGGAGACCCAGTACTTC; cdr3_aa: CANSGTGEGETQYF
j_call: TRBJ2-3; v_call: TRBV5-1; d_call: TRBD1; clone_size: -; cdr3_nt: TGCGCCAGCAGCTTGGAGGGACAGAGCACAGATACGCAGTATTTT; cdr3_aa: CASSLEGQSTDTQYF
j_call: TRBJ1-1; v_call: TRBV10-3; d_call: TRBD1; clone_size: -; cdr3_nt: TGTGCCATCAGGACAGGGGGACTGGCCGAAGCTTTCTTT; cdr3_aa: CAIRTGGLAEAFF
j_call: TRBJ1-2; v_call: TRBV19; d_call: -; clone_size: -; cdr3_nt: TGTGCCAGTAGTATAGATGGAGTGGGCTACACCTTC; cdr3_aa: CASSIDGVGYTF
j_call: TRBJ1-2; v_call: TRBV4-1; d_call: TRBD1; clone_size: -; cdr3_nt: TGCGCCAGCAGCCAAGTTCCGGGACAGGGGAGGGGCTACACCTTC; cdr3_aa: CASSQVPGQGRGYTF
j_call: TRBJ1-1; v_call: TRBV18; d_call: -; clone_size: few; cdr3_nt: TGTGCCAGCTCACCACGCAGGTTCCCACCCGCACGTGAAGCTTTCTTT; cdr3_aa: CASSPRRFPPAREAFF
j_call: TRBJ2-7; v_call: TRBV28; d_call: TRBD1; clone_size: -; cdr3_nt: TGTGCCAGCAGTCTAGCCGGGACAGGGTTCTACGAGCAGTACTTC; cdr3_aa: CASSLAGTGFYEQYF
j_call: TRBJ2-5; v_call: TRBV11-2; d_call: -; clone_size: -; cdr3_nt: TGTGCCAGCAGCCGCCGGGACTTACAAGAGACCCAGTACTTC; cdr3_aa: CASSRRDLQETQYF
j_call: TRBJ2-1; v_call: TRBV19; d_call: TRBD2; clone_size: -; cdr3_nt: TGTGCCAGTAGTATAGTTAGCGGGGGATCCAATGAGCAGTTCTTC; cdr3_aa: CASSIVSGGSNEQFF
j_call: TRBJ2-1; v_call: TRBV3-1/TRBV3-2; d_call: TRBD2; clone_size: -; cdr3_nt: TGTGCCAGCAGCCAAGATCGGGGGGGGTACTCCTACAATGAGCAGTTCTTC; cdr3_aa: CASSQDRGGYSYNEQFF
j_call: TRBJ2-4; v_call: TRBV13; d_call: -; clone_size: -; cdr3_nt: TGTGCCAGCAGCTTAAGCCACGCCAAAAACATTCAGTACTTC; cdr3_aa: CASSLSHAKNIQYF
j_call: TRBJ1-5; v_call: TRBV2; d_call: TRBD1; clone_size: -; cdr3_nt: TGTGCCAGCAGTGCGGACAGGGGCAATCAGCCCCAGCATTTT; cdr3_aa: CASSADRGNQPQHF
j_call: TRBJ2-5; v_call: TRBV2; d_call: TRBD1; clone_size: -; cdr3_nt: TGTGCCAGCAGGGGACAGCCCCAAGAGACCCAGTACTTC; cdr3_aa: CASRGQPQETQYF
j_call: TRBJ2-2; v_call: TRBV4-3; d_call: -; clone_size: -; cdr3_nt: TGCGCCAGCAGCCACTCAACAGGGATCGGGGAGCTGTTTTTT; cdr3_aa: CASSHSTGIGELFF
j_call: TRBJ2-5; v_call: TRBV7-9; d_call: TRBD2; clone_size: -; cdr3_nt: TGTGCCAGCAGGTCGGGGGAGGGACCCCAAGAGACCCAGTACTTC; cdr3_aa: CASRSGEGPQETQYF
j_call: TRBJ1-1; v_call: TRBV6-5; d_call: -; clone_size: -; cdr3_nt: TGTGCCAGCAGTTACGGGCAGTACACTGAAGCTTTCTTT; cdr3_aa: CASSYGQYTEAFF
j_call: TRBJ1-4; v_call: TRBV9; d_call: -; clone_size: few; cdr3_nt: TGTGCCAGCAGCGTAGGACGAAAGGATGGTCTGACTCGACTGTTTTTT; cdr3_aa: CASSVGRKDGLTRLFF
j_call: TRBJ1-2; v_call: TRBV6-2/TRBV6-3; d_call: -; clone_size: few; cdr3_nt: TGTGCCAGCAGTTCTAAGGGGAAATGGTATGGCTACACCTTC; cdr3_aa: CASSSKGKWYGYTF
j_call: TRBJ2-1; v_call: TRBV24-1; d_call: -; clone_size: -; cdr3_nt: TGTGCCACCAGTGATCCCTCTCCGACAGCGCACTCCTACAATGAGCAGTTCTTC; cdr3_aa: CATSDPSPTAHSYNEQFF
j_call: TRBJ2-5; v_call: TRBV27; d_call: -; clone_size: -; cdr3_nt: TGTGCCAGCAGTTTTGGCAGGGGAACGGGTGAGACCCAGTACTTC; cdr3_aa: CASSFGRGTGETQYF
j_call: TRBJ1-5; v_call: TRBV28; d_call: TRBD1; clone_size: -; cdr3_nt: TGTGCCAGCAGTTCCGGACAGGGATATCAGCCCCAGCATTTT; cdr3_aa: CASSSGQGYQPQHF
j_call: TRBJ1-3; v_call: TRBV6-6; d_call: -; clone_size: -; cdr3_nt: TGTGCCAGCAGTCCCTGGGCCCAAAGCCACGCTGGAAACACCATATATTTT; cdr3_aa: CASSPWAQSHAGNTIYF
j_call: TRBJ2-1; v_call: TRBV4-3; d_call: TRBD2; clone_size: -; cdr3_nt: TGCGCCAGCAGCCAACAGCAGCGGGGGGGCACTGAGCAGTTCTTC; cdr3_aa: CASSQQQRGGTEQFF
j_call: TRBJ1-2; v_call: TRBV6-5; d_call: -; clone_size: -; cdr3_nt: TGTGCCAGCAACGACCCAGGGGCGACTAACTATGGCTACACCTTC; cdr3_aa: CASNDPGATNYGYTF
j_call: TRBJ2-7; v_call: TRBV6-2/TRBV6-3; d_call: -; clone_size: few; cdr3_nt: TGTGCCAGCAGTCCGCGGTACGCGGGGCCTGGCGAGCAGTACTTC; cdr3_aa: CASSPRYAGPGEQYF
j_call: TRBJ1-5; v_call: TRBV5-5; d_call: -; clone_size: -; cdr3_nt: TGTGCCAGCAGCATACAGGGTGGGCCCCAGCATTTT; cdr3_aa: CASSIQGGPQHF
j_call: TRBJ2-5; v_call: TRBV5-1; d_call: -; clone_size: -; cdr3_nt: TGCGCCAGCAGCTTAGAAGCGGTGCATGGGGAGACCCAGTACTTC; cdr3_aa: CASSLEAVHGETQYF
j_call: TRBJ1-1; v_call: TRBV19; d_call: -; clone_size: few; cdr3_nt: TGTGCCAGTAGTGACTTGAACACTGAAGCTTTCTTT; cdr3_aa: CASSDLNTEAFF
j_call: TRBJ2-3; v_call: TRBV4-3; d_call: TRBD2; clone_size: -; cdr3_nt: TGCGCCAGCAGCCAAACCCCCACTAGCGGGGGGCCGACAGATACGCAGTATTTT; cdr3_aa: CASSQTPTSGGPTDTQYF
j_call: TRBJ1-2; v_call: TRBV9; d_call: -; clone_size: few; cdr3_nt: TGTGCCAGCAGCGGAGATTATGGCTACACCTTC; cdr3_aa: CASSGDYGYTF
j_call: TRBJ2-7; v_call: TRBV28; d_call: TRBD1; clone_size: -; cdr3_nt: TGTGCCAGCAGCCCCGGGGGACAGGGGGGATACGAGCAGTACTTC; cdr3_aa: CASSPGGQGGYEQYF
j_call: TRBJ2-7; v_call: TRBV1; d_call: -; clone_size: -; cdr3_nt: TGCACCAGCAGCCAAGTAGGGGCGGGAGATTCCTCCTACGAGCAGTACTTC; cdr3_aa: CTSSQVGAGDSSYEQYF
j_call: TRBJ2-2; v_call: TRBV24-1; d_call: TRBD2; clone_size: -; cdr3_nt: TGTGCCACCAGTGACCAAGGGACTAGCGGACCCACCGGGGAGCTGTTTTTT; cdr3_aa: CATSDQGTSGPTGELFF
j_call: TRBJ2-7; v_call: TRBV7-2; d_call: TRBD2; clone_size: -; cdr3_nt: TGTGCCACCACTCTCGGACTAGCGGGGACCTACGAGCAGTACTTC; cdr3_aa: CATTLGLAGTYEQYF
j_call: TRBJ1-6; v_call: TRBV7-3; d_call: -; clone_size: -; cdr3_nt: TGTGCCAGCAGCCCTAGGGCCTGGACAGAGAATTCACCCCTCCACTTT; cdr3_aa: CASSPRAWTENSPLHF
j_call: TRBJ2-3; v_call: TRBV27; d_call: -; clone_size: -; cdr3_nt: TGTGCCAGCAGTTCCCATTCCTCCACAGGGTCAACGCAGTATTTT; cdr3_aa: CASSSHSSTGSTQYF
j_call: TRBJ2-1; v_call: TRBV7-2; d_call: -; clone_size: -; cdr3_nt: TGTGCCAGCAGCCCCGGAATTGACAGCCATGAGCAGTTCTTC; cdr3_aa: CASSPGIDSHEQFF
j_call: TRBJ2-1; v_call: TRBV27; d_call: TRBD2; clone_size: few; cdr3_nt: TGTGCCAGCAGCCTAAGGCTAGCGGGGCTCCATGAGCAGTTCTTC; cdr3_aa: CASSLRLAGLHEQFF